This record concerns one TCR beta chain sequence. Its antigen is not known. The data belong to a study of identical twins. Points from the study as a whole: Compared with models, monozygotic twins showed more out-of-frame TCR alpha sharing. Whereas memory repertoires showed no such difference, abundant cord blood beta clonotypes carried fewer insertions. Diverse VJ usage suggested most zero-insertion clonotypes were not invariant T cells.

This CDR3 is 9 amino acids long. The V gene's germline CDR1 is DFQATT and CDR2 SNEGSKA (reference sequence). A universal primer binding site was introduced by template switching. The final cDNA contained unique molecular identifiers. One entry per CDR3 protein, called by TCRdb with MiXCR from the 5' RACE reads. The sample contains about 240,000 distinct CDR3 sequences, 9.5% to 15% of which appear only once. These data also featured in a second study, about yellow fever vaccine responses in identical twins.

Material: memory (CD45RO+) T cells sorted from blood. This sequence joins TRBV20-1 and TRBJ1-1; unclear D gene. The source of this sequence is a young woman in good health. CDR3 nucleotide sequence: TGCAGCGAAAGAAGTGAAGCTTTCTTT. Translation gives CSERSEAFF.